The next 29 T cell receptor beta chains were all read from a single sample in a study of blood T cell repertoires in COVID-19. This table comes from immunoSEQ multiplex PCR, and its TCRdb copy is limited to in-frame clones, with some not included. The table shows under 450,000 clones, with about 80% occurring only once. The sample was peripheral blood. These receptors all come from a human donor with acute or convalescent COVID-19. The donor label of this sample is uncertain.

This clone was counted a few times. The V gene is TRBV5-1, the J gene TRBJ1-5; a weak D match, TRBD1 (6 bases). V was trimmed by 4 bases and J by 4 bases, leaving 12 bases between them. The CDR3 is 14 amino acids. Per the germline V gene, CDR1 is SGHRS and CDR2 is YFSETQ. In DNA form, the CDR3 reads TGCGCCAGCAGCCCGGACAGCCGGAATCAGCCCCAGCATTTT. Amino acid sequence: CASSPDSRNQPQHF.

The V and J genes are TRBV5-1 and TRBJ2-7; 9 nucleotides agree with TRBD1. The CDR3 runs to 15 residues. The V gene's germline CDR1 is SGHRS and CDR2 YFSETQ. Trimming cost V 1 base and J 6 bases; bases outside gene matches: 8. The CDR3 region has the DNA TGCGCCAGCAGCTTGCGTGGGACAGGGACATCCGAGCAGTACTTC. Encoded protein: CASSLRGTGTSEQYF.

The rearrangement uses TRBV4-2 and TRBJ1-1, with no clear D. Deletions cut 0 bases from V and 1 base from J, with 9 bases between. The CDR3 sequence is 15 residues long. Germline V lookup: CDR1 LGHNA, CDR2 YNFKEQ. Written as DNA, the CDR3 is TGTGCCAGCAGCCAAGATCTACAGAAGAACACTGAAGCTTTCTTT. As protein: CASSQDLQKNTEAFF.

The chain carries TRBV28 and TRBJ2-5; unclear D gene. In germline, CDR1 is MDHEN, CDR2 SYDVKM. V lost 5 bases to trimming and J lost 2 bases, with 15 bases between them. This CDR3 region has 15 residues. The CDR3 DNA reads TGTGCCAGCAGTCCCCCGGCTAGAACTCAAGAGACCCAGTACTTC. It is translated as CASSPPARTQETQYF.

The V call is TRBV18, the J call TRBJ2-7; 10 nucleotides align to TRBD2. J lost 2 bases, V lost 3 bases, and 4 bases had no gene match. Germline loops: CDR1 KGHSH, CDR2 LQKENI. This CDR3 is 15 amino acids long. The CDR3 DNA follows: TGTGCCAGCTCACCCGGACTAGCGGTTACCTACGAGCAGTACTTC. Its protein is CASSPGLAVTYEQYF.

The chain employs TRBV5-5 and TRBJ1-6; tentatively, D is TRBD1 (6 bases). There are 15 residues in the CDR3. V was clipped by 4 bases and J by 5 bases, with 13 bases between them. From germline, CDR1 is SGHKS and CDR2 YYEKEE (reference sequence). The CDR3 protein is CASSGGHLNNSPLHF. CDR3 nucleotides: TGTGCCAGCAGCGGGGGACACCTAAATAATTCACCCCTCCACTTT.

This clone was seen more than once but under ten times. In the same sample, other DNA sequences code for this CDR3. V is TRBV7-8 and J is TRBJ2-2; 12 nucleotides align to TRBD2. The CDR3 is 18 amino acids. V trimming: 4 bases; J trimming: 7 bases; junction bases outside the gene matches: 13. In germline, CDR1 is SGHVS, CDR2 FQNEAQ. The CDR3 DNA is TGTGCCAGCAGCTCCCGTCGACTAGCGGGAGTAGCGGACGGGGAGCTGTTTTTT. This gives the protein CASSSRRLAGVADGELFF.

This clone appeared a single time. This rearrangement joins TRBV30 to TRBJ1-6; 11 nucleotides align to TRBD1. V was clipped by 3 bases and J by 7 bases; unmatched bases: 2. Germline assignment: CDR1 GTSNPN and CDR2 SVGIG (reference sequence). The CDR3 sequence is 14 residues long. This chain's CDR3 is CAWRGQGANSPLHF. Here the CDR3 DNA reads TGTGCCTGGAGAGGACAGGGGGCCAATTCACCCCTCCACTTT.

The rearrangement joins TRBV10-1 to TRBJ2-2; 13 nucleotides agree with TRBD2. Trimming at V came to 8 bases and at J to 5 bases, leaving 14 bases not matched to a gene. Germline V gives CDR1 WNHNN, CDR2 SYGVQD (reference sequence). This CDR3 has 18 residues. CDR3 amino acids: CASGRPGLAGQRTGELFF. In nucleotides, the CDR3 is TGCGCCAGCGGAAGGCCGGGACTAGCGGGACAAAGGACCGGGGAGCTGTTTTTT.

The DNA for the CDR3 is TGTGCCATCAGTGAACGGGACACGAACACTGAAGCTTTCTTT. This translates into CAISERDTNTEAFF. The genes are TRBV10-3 and TRBJ1-1, with D maybe TRBD1 (6 bases). Germline values: CDR1 ENHRY, CDR2 SYGVKD. The CDR3 sequence is 14 residues long. V lost 3 bases, J lost 1 base, and 9 bases lay in between.

This clone was seen more than once but under ten times. J is TRBJ1-6 and V is TRBV21-1. TRBV21-1 represents a pseudogene. This CDR3 has 14 residues. CDR3 DNA: TGTGCCATTTCCACCCTAGCAGTCAATTCACCCCTCCACTTT. This gives the protein CAISTLAVNSPLHF.

This chain joins TRBV6-5 and TRBJ1-5; D ambiguous. The CDR3 has 13 amino acids. The germline V gene has CDR1 MNHEY and CDR2 SVGAGI. The V end lost 6 bases, the J end lost 5 bases, and 11 bases lay between the germline ends. The DNA for the CDR3 is TGTGCCAGCAGGGTCAACAGAGATCAGCCCCAGCATTTT. It translates to CASRVNRDQPQHF.

This clone was counted only a few times. This rearrangement joins TRBV5-4 to TRBJ2-7; 7 nucleotides match TRBD2. This CDR3 contains 14 residues. Germline V gives CDR1 SGHNT, CDR2 YYREEE (reference sequence). V lost 2 bases and J lost 10; bases outside the gene matches: 12. The CDR3 sequence is CASSFGVGTGGQYF. CDR3 nucleotide sequence: TGTGCCAGCAGCTTCGGGGTTGGGACGGGGGGACAGTACTTC.

This clone was observed a single time. The rearrangement uses TRBV29-1 and TRBJ2-1, with 9 positions matching TRBD2. CDR3 size: 14 residues. Trimming at V came to 5 bases and at J to 3 bases, leaving 5 bases not matched to a gene. The germline V gene has CDR1 SQVTM and CDR2 ANQGSEA. The CDR3 spells CSVLAGDLYNEQFF. CDR3 coding DNA: TGCAGCGTTTTAGCGGGAGACCTCTACAATGAGCAGTTCTTC.

This sequence joins TRBV6-2 or TRBV6-3 and TRBJ1-5; no definite D call. The CDR3 sequence is 16 residues long. V dropped 4 bases and J dropped 1 base, with 14 bases sitting between them. Germline CDR1 MNHEY, CDR2 SVGEGT. The DNA of the CDR3 is TGTGCCAGCAGTTCCCCATTAAACTGGAGCAATCAGCCCCAGCATTTT. Protein product: CASSSPLNWSNQPQHF.

CDR3: CASGSAGMNTEAFF. CDR3 DNA sequence: TGTGCCAGCGGTTCGGCAGGGATGAACACTGAAGCTTTCTTT. This chain joins TRBV27 and TRBJ1-1; maybe TRBD1 (5 bases). The CDR3 covers 14 residues. V was pared by 8 bases and J by 0 bases, with 13 bases between. CDR1 MNHEY and CDR2 SMNVEV come from the germline V gene (reference sequence).

Only a few counts were recorded for this clone. V usage is TRBV29-1 and J usage is TRBJ1-4; no clear D gene. Per the germline V gene, CDR1 is SQVTM and CDR2 is ANQGSEA. Trimming removed 7 bases at V and 0 bases at J, with 18 bases between. CDR3 length: 16 amino acids. The CDR3 reads CSAKAGNGATNEKLFF. The CDR3 nucleotides read TGCAGCGCTAAAGCGGGGAACGGCGCAACTAATGAAAAACTGTTTTTT.

The gene calls are TRBV5-4 and TRBJ1-3; perhaps TRBD1 as D (6 bases). Germline CDR1 is SGHNT and CDR2 is YYREEE (reference sequence). The CDR3 loop spans 15 amino acids. V was shortened by 2 bases and J by 2 bases, with 11 bases between the two germline ends. Written as DNA, the CDR3 is TGTGCCAGCAGCTTTGGGGCAGGGGCTGGAAACACCATATATTTT. Translated: CASSFGAGAGNTIYF.

The gene calls are TRBV10-1 and TRBJ2-7; TRBD1 agrees at 12 bases. After removal of 6 bases from V and 4 bases from J, the junction contained 7 bases not matched to a gene. The CDR3 loop spans 15 amino acids. CDR1 is WNHNN, CDR2 SYGVQD, per germline (reference sequence). The CDR3 reads CASRMGQGAIYEQYF. The CDR3 DNA is TGCGCCAGCAGGATGGGACAGGGGGCGATATACGAGCAGTACTTC.

This clone was found a few times. This chain joins TRBV18 and TRBJ1-2, with a weak D call TRBD1 (6 bases). Trimming shortened V by 2 bases and J by 9 bases, and 10 bases separated the two germline ends. The CDR3 totals 12 residues. In germline, CDR1 is KGHSH, CDR2 LQKENI. In nucleotides, the CDR3 is TGTGCCAGCTCACCAAAGGGGGAGCGCTACACCTTC. Protein: CASSPKGERYTF.

This rearrangement joins TRBV6-5 to TRBJ1-6; perhaps TRBD1 as D (6 bases). The ends were cut back, 8 bases at V and 9 bases at J, with 17 bases in the middle. Germline CDR1 MNHEY, CDR2 SVGAGI. The CDR3 contains 14 residues. This chain's CDR3 is CASQRAGVGSPLHF. For the CDR3, the DNA is TGTGCCAGCCAACGAGCAGGGGTGGGTTCACCCCTCCACTTT.

V gene TRBV12-3 or TRBV12-4 combines with J gene TRBJ1-1; D may be TRBD1 (5 bases). The CDR3 extends over 13 amino acids. The ends were cut back, 3 bases at V and 5 bases at J, with 10 bases in the middle. The CDR3 DNA is TGTGCCAGCAGTTTCGGGGAGGGGACTGAAGCTTTCTTT. This codes for CASSFGEGTEAFF.

V usage is TRBV28 and J usage is TRBJ2-1; possible D gene TRBD1, 6 bases. Germline CDR1 and CDR2: MDHEN and SYDVKM. V was cut by 7 bases and J by 9 bases, with 10 bases left in between. This CDR3 has 11 amino acids. In nucleotides, the CDR3 is TGTGCCAGCATACAGGGTCGTGAGCAGTTCTTC. Protein product: CASIQGREQFF.

The chain carries TRBV7-9 and TRBJ2-3; 16 bases agree with TRBD2. V was clipped by 0 bases and J by 5 bases; unmatched bases: 8. The CDR3 is 19 residues long. CDR1 and CDR2 from the germline V gene are SEHNR and FQNEAQ (reference sequence). The chain's CDR3 is CASSLAPGLAGGPGDTQYF. Written as DNA, the CDR3 is TGTGCCAGCAGCTTAGCTCCGGGACTAGCGGGGGGGCCTGGAGATACGCAGTATTTT. Full variable domain (outside the CDR3, taken from reference TRBV7-9 and TRBJ2-3): DTGVSQNPRHKITKRGQNVTFRCDPISEHNRLYWYRQTLGQGPEFLTYFQNEAQLEKSRLLSDRFSAERPKGSFSTLEIQRTEQGDSAMYLCASSLAPGLAGGPGDTQYFGPGTRLTVL.

The rearrangement joins TRBV24-1 to TRBJ2-7; TRBD1 agrees at 7 bases. This CDR3 contains 16 residues. V lost 9 bases, J lost 6 bases, and 19 bases stayed unmatched. CDR1 KGHDR and CDR2 SFDVKD come from the germline V gene. The DNA for the CDR3 is TGTGCCACCGCCCGTCGGGTCTCAACAGGGGCGGGCGAGCAGTACTTC. It is translated as CATARRVSTGAGEQYF.

V usage is TRBV27 and J usage is TRBJ2-3; 7 bases match TRBD2. Trimming at V came to 2 bases and at J to 3 bases, leaving 8 bases not matched to a gene. This CDR3 is 16 amino acids long. Germline CDR1 and CDR2: MNHEY and SMNVEV (reference sequence). The CDR3 nucleotides read TGTGCCAGCAGTTTACTCAGCGGGATAGGGACAGATACGCAGTATTTT. This codes for CASSLLSGIGTDTQYF.

V usage is TRBV16 and J usage is TRBJ2-3; the D gene is possibly TRBD2 (6 bases). The CDR3 is made up of 15 amino acids. Looked up from germline, CDR1 is KGHSY and CDR2 is FQNENV. V was clipped by 3 bases and J by 0 bases, with 10 bases between them. For the CDR3, the DNA is TGTGCCAGCAGCCACAATAGCGGTAGCACAGATACGCAGTATTTT. Residues: CASSHNSGSTDTQYF.

This chain joins TRBV7-6 and TRBJ1-2; the D gene is possibly TRBD1 (5 bases). CDR1 and CDR2 from the germline V gene are SGHVS and FNYEAQ. Trimming took 5 bases from V and 6 from J, leaving 19 bases between them. The CDR3 spans 15 residues. The CDR3 bases are TGTGCCAGCAGCCCCCAGTGGGGGGAATTAAATGGCTACACCTTC. Amino acids: CASSPQWGELNGYTF.

J is TRBJ1-2 and V is TRBV15, with D possibly being TRBD1 (5 bases). The germline CDR1 and CDR2 sequences are LNHNV and YYDKDF (reference sequence). This CDR3 is 14 amino acids long. The ends were cut back, 7 bases at V and 2 bases at J, with 14 bases in the middle. The CDR3 bases are TGTGCCACCACGATCGGGACTAAAAACTATGGCTACACCTTC. Translating it yields CATTIGTKNYGYTF.